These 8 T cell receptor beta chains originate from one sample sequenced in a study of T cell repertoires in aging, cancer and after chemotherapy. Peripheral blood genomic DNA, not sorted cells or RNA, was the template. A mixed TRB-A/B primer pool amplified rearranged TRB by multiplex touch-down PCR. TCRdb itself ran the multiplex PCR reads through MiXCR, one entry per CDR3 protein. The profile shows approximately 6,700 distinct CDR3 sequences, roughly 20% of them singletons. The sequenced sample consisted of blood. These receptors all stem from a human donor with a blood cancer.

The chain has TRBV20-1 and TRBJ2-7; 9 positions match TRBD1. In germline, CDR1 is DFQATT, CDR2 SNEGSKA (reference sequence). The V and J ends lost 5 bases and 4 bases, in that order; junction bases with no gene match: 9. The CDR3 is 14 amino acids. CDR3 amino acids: CSAPGQGFAYEQYF. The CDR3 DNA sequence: TGCAGTGCTCCGGGACAGGGATTCGCTTACGAGCAGTACTTC.

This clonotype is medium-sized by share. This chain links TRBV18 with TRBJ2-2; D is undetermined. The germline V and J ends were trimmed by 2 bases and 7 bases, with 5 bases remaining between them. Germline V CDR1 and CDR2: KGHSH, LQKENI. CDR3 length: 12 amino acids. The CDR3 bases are TGTGCCAGCTCACCAGACGTCGGGGAGCTGTTTTTT. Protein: CASSPDVGELFF.

The CDR3 nucleotides are TGTGCCAGCAGCTTGCGAAGGAACACTGAAGCTTTCTTT. Protein sequence: CASSLRRNTEAFF. The V call is TRBV5-6, the J call TRBJ1-1; D is unresolved. The CDR3 runs to 13 residues. The germline CDR1 and CDR2 sequences are SGHDT and YYEEEE. Trimming cost V 1 base and J 1 base, with 5 bases left between them.

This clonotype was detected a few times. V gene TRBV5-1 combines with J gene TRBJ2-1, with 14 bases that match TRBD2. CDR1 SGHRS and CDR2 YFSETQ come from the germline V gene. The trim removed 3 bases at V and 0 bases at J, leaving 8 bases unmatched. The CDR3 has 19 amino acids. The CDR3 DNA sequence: TGCGCCAGCAGCTACGGACTAGCGGGAGGATTTGACTCCTACAATGAGCAGTTCTTC. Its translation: CASSYGLAGGFDSYNEQFF.

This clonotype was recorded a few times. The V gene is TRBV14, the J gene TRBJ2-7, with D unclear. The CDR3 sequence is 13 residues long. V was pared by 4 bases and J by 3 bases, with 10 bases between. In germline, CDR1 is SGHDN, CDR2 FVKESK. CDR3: CASSLGTVYEQYF. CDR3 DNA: TGTGCCAGCAGCCTCGGTACCGTCTACGAGCAGTACTTC.

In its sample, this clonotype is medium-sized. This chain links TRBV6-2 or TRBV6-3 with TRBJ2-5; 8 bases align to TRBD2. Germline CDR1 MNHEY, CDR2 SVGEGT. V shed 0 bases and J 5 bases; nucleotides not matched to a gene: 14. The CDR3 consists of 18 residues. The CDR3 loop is CASSYSRRRAGVGETQYF. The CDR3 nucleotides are TGTGCCAGCAGTTACTCGAGAAGGAGAGCGGGAGTGGGGGAGACCCAGTACTTC.

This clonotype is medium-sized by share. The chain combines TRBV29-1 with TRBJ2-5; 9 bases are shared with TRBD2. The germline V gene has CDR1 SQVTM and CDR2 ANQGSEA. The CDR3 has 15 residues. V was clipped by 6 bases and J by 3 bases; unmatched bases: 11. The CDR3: CSVTRRGRVKETQYF. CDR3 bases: TGCAGCGTGACTAGACGCGGGAGGGTCAAAGAGACCCAGTACTTC.

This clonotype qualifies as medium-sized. The CDR3: CASSRQGFWETQYF. CDR3 bases: TGTGCCAGCAGCAGACAGGGTTTTTGGGAGACCCAGTACTTC. The rearrangement links TRBV6-5 to TRBJ2-5; TRBD1 agrees at 7 bases. CDR1 is MNHEY and CDR2 is SVGAGI in the germline V gene. The V segment lost 6 bases and the J segment 5 bases; nucleotides outside the gene matches: 9. The CDR3 is 14 residues long.